This record concerns one TCR beta chain sequence. Its cognate antigen is unknown. The data were obtained in a study of shared clonotypes between healthy human individuals. The overall study: Donor composition was two women and a few men, aged 18 to 49. Study conclusions and caveats: Non-shared clonotypes had lower generation probabilities than clonotypes shared by all four sorted-subset donors. On the whole, naive subsets had larger estimated richness than memory subsets had. Among donors, clonotype sharing was expected to be affected by sequencing depth.

Clones were read by immunoSEQ multiplex PCR, and TCRdb kept only the in-frame ones, dropping some. Of around 2,000,000 clones listed, 85% to 95% were seen once; the top ten hold 1.2%. This CDR3 has 14 amino acids. Germline-derived CDR1 and CDR2 are MDHEN and SYDVKM. V was clipped by 9 bases and J by 4 bases, with 16 bases between them. Selected positively for CCR7 and CD45RO-negative, naive CD8 cells excluded terminally differentiated effector memory CD45RA+ cells. The TCR comes from a man between 18 and 35 years old in good health. V is TRBV28 and J is TRBJ1-5; D is undetermined. Sequencing used naive CD8+ T cells sorted from blood. Here the CDR3 reads CASLDRRVNQPQHF. In DNA form, the CDR3 reads TGTGCCAGTCTGGACCGGAGGGTTAATCAGCCCCAGCATTTT.